This T cell receptor beta chain comes out of a study of CD8+CD57+ T cells in acquired aplastic anemia. Whole-study context: Mean DNA quantity obtained from sorted CD4+ and CD8+ cells was 3 to 3.5 ug. Healthy donors yielded some 9.9 million CD4+ cell reads on average.

Study outcomes and limitations: Fewer than 35 sequences, all CD8+ CDR3, were shared between patients and controls.

With respect to this clonotype: Antigen unknown.

TCR beta VDJ and CDR3 were profiled, and genomic DNA was the template. TCRdb reprocessed the reads via MiXCR and lists one record per CDR3 protein. This repertoire shows about 420,000 distinct CDR3 sequences, roughly 68% found once; its top ten account for approximately 3.8%. CDR1 MGHDK and CDR2 SYGVNS come from the germline V gene. The CDR3 has 15 residues. With 5 bases removed from V and 8 bases from J, the gap between germline ends came to 18 bases. This chain connects TRBV25-1 to TRBJ1-4; unclear D gene. The sequencing sample was made of sorted CD4+, CD8+, or CD8+CD57+ T cells (not recorded which) from PBMCs. This clonotype was sampled from a human donor in good health, serving as a control. CDR3 residues: CASSPRVGEREKLFF. The CDR3, as DNA: TGTGCCAGCAGTCCCCGGGTCGGGGAGCGGGAAAAACTGTTTTTT.